These 25 T cell receptor beta chains originate from one sample sequenced in a study of radiation and T cells in renal cell carcinoma. As for time point: blood 4 weeks post-SBRT, at nephrectomy. Treatment here: 15 Gy SBRT to primary tumor, nephrectomy 4 weeks later. The protocol was immunoSEQ multiplex PCR, while the TCRdb copy is restricted to in-frame clones and leaves out a portion. The profile shows around 180,000 clones, less than 90% of them singletons. Sequences were derived from blood, sampled from a patient whose treatment included radiotherapy and nephrectomy. Source of these receptors: a woman aged 45 to 65 with renal cell carcinoma.

DNA for the CDR3: TGTGCCAGCAGCCCGGAAGGGACAATTAACACTGAAGCTTTCTTT. It specifies CASSPEGTINTEAFF. The V call is TRBV7-6, the J call TRBJ1-1, with D possibly matching TRBD1 (6 bases). V was pared by 5 bases and J by 2 bases, with 15 bases between. The CDR3 is 15 amino acids. Germline CDR1 is SGHVS and CDR2 is FNYEAQ.

The V and J genes are TRBV7-9 and TRBJ2-1; D not certain. Germline V gives CDR1 SEHNR, CDR2 FQNEAQ (reference sequence). The V and J ends lost 1 base and 2 bases respectively, with 9 bases between them. This CDR3 has 15 residues. In DNA, the CDR3 is TGTGCCAGCAGCTTAGTGGCTCTAACCTACAATGAGCAGTTCTTC. This translates into CASSLVALTYNEQFF.

The chain is built from TRBV6-1 and TRBJ1-6, with D perhaps TRBD1 (5 bases). This CDR3 has 14 residues. CDR1 and CDR2 (germline): MNHNS, SASEGT. Trimming pared 7 bases from V and 9 bases from J, leaving 16 bases between. The CDR3 region is CASTKGGVRSPLHF. The CDR3 region has the DNA TGTGCCAGCACCAAAGGAGGGGTACGTTCACCCCTCCACTTT.

The chain recombines TRBV19 with TRBJ2-7; D is possibly TRBD1 (6 bases). Looked up from germline, CDR1 is LNHDA and CDR2 is SQIVND (reference sequence). The length of the CDR3 is 16 residues. V lost 5 bases and J lost 0, with 17 bases in between. CDR3 sequence: CASSEYTGRSSYEQYF. CDR3 coding DNA: TGTGCCAGTAGTGAGTATACAGGGCGCAGCTCCTACGAGCAGTACTTC.

This rearrangement joins TRBV19 to TRBJ2-7, with 10 bases matching TRBD1. Losses at the gene ends were 6 bases for V and 2 bases for J; bases not matched to a gene: 10. The V gene's germline CDR1 is LNHDA and CDR2 SQIVND (reference sequence). This CDR3 comprises 16 residues. The CDR3 sequence: CASSARTGGGTYEQYF. The DNA for the CDR3 is TGTGCCAGTAGCGCCAGGACAGGGGGGGGCACCTACGAGCAGTACTTC.

The V gene is TRBV6-5, the J gene TRBJ1-3; D might be TRBD1 (5 bases). The CDR3 extends over 15 amino acids. Trimming cost V 6 bases and J 3 bases, with 15 bases left between them. CDR1 MNHEY and CDR2 SVGAGI come from the germline V gene. CDR3 protein: CASRQTGGVGNTIYF. CDR3 bases: TGTGCCAGCAGACAGACGGGGGGAGTTGGAAACACCATATATTTT.

The sample holds one count of this clone. This rearrangement joins TRBV5-4 to TRBJ1-1; no firm D call. CDR1 is SGHNT and CDR2 is YYREEE in the germline V gene (reference sequence). V lost 5 bases to trimming and J lost 3 bases, with 8 bases between them. The CDR3 length is 12 residues. CDR3 in DNA: TGTGCCAGCAGTTCCCGGGACACTGAAGCTTTCTTT. Translation: CASSSRDTEAFF.

This clone was picked up one time. The chain employs TRBV7-2 and TRBJ2-3; D is possibly TRBD1 (6 bases). The CDR3 is made up of 14 amino acids. Per the germline V gene, CDR1 is SGHTA and CDR2 is FQGNSA. The V end lost 4 bases, the J end lost 6 bases, and 14 bases lay between the germline ends. CDR3 DNA: TGTGCCAGCAGCTCGAACCTTAGGGGGGATACGCAGTATTTT. This codes for CASSSNLRGDTQYF. The variable domain in full, completed from reference TRBV7-2 and TRBJ2-3, reads GAGVSQSPSNKVTEKGKDVELRCDPISGHTALYWYRQSLGQGLEFLIYFQGNSAPDKSGLPSDRFSAERTGGSVSTLTIQRTQQEDSAVYLCASSSNLRGDTQYFGPGTRLTVL.

V gene TRBV30 combines with J gene TRBJ1-3; D call uncertain. V was clipped by 3 bases and J by 1 base, with 10 bases between them. CDR3 size: 14 residues. Germline V gene lookup returns CDR1 GTSNPN and CDR2 SVGIG (reference sequence). CDR3 sequence (DNA): TGTGCCTGGAGAGGGCAGCTTTCTGGAAACACCATATATTTT. This gives the protein CAWRGQLSGNTIYF. The full variable domain, completed using reference TRBV30 and TRBJ1-3, is SQTIHQWPATLVQPVGSPLSLECTVEGTSNPNLYWYRQAAGRGLQLLFYSVGIGQISSEVPQNLSASRPQDRQFILSSKKLLLSDSGFYLCAWRGQLSGNTIYFGEGSWLTVV.

This chain joins TRBV30 and TRBJ2-7; 10 bases match TRBD1. This CDR3 comprises 13 residues. The V gene end was trimmed by 7 bases and the J gene end by 3 bases; junction bases not matched to a gene: 6. The germline V gene has CDR1 GTSNPN and CDR2 SVGIG (reference sequence). The DNA for the CDR3 is TGTGCCTTAAAGGGGACAGGGGACTACGAGCAGTACTTC. Translating it yields CALKGTGDYEQYF.

The chain combines TRBV2 with TRBJ1-5; D might be TRBD1 (6 bases). The CDR3 is 19 amino acids. Trimming removed 5 bases at V and 0 bases at J, with 23 bases between. From germline, CDR1 is SNHLY and CDR2 FYNNEI. The DNA of the CDR3 is TGTGCCAGCAGTCCTCTACAGGGAAGGTGGGGATATAGCAATCAGCCCCAGCATTTT. It yields the protein CASSPLQGRWGYSNQPQHF.

The rearrangement uses TRBV30 and TRBJ1-6; TRBD1 is a possible D gene (5 bases). Germline CDR1 GTSNPN, CDR2 SVGIG (reference sequence). The CDR3 spans 14 residues. With 2 bases removed from V and 8 bases from J, the gap between germline ends came to 13 bases. The CDR3 coding sequence is TGTGCCTGGAGTTTCGGGGGAGCGCATTCACCCCTCCACTTT. Its protein is CAWSFGGAHSPLHF.

V is TRBV13 and J is TRBJ1-3, with a possible D match to TRBD1 (5 bases). The CDR3 contains 14 residues. Trimming took off 5 bases at V and 3 bases at J, with 11 bases between the two ends. Germline CDR1 is PRHDT and CDR2 is FYEKMQ (reference sequence). In nucleotides, the CDR3 is TGTGCCAGCAGCCGTGGGGGATATGGAAACACCATATATTTT. Encoded protein: CASSRGGYGNTIYF.

The V gene is TRBV6-1, the J gene TRBJ1-4, with D tentatively TRBD1 (6 bases). V lost 7 bases and J lost 7, with 16 bases in between. CDR3 length: 14 residues. Germline assignment: CDR1 MNHNS and CDR2 SASEGT. The CDR3 loop reads CASNPGVGGEKLFF. CDR3 sequence (DNA): TGTGCCAGCAATCCAGGGGTGGGCGGTGAAAAACTGTTTTTT.

The rearrangement uses TRBV7-2 and TRBJ2-2, with a weak D call TRBD1 (6 bases). The CDR3 extends over 16 amino acids. V shed 0 bases and J shed 2 bases, with 10 bases lying between them. The germline gives CDR1 SGHTA, CDR2 FQGNSA. The CDR3 region is CASSLARTVNTGELFF. In DNA form, the CDR3 reads TGTGCCAGCAGCTTAGCTAGGACAGTTAACACCGGGGAGCTGTTTTTT.

The V call is TRBV19, the J call TRBJ2-7; perhaps TRBD1 as D (6 bases). This CDR3 contains 13 residues. Germline V gives CDR1 LNHDA, CDR2 SQIVND (reference sequence). V lost 6 bases and J lost 2, with 11 bases in between. CDR3 coding DNA: TGTGCCAGTAGGGAGACAGGTACCTACGAGCAGTACTTC. This gives the protein CASRETGTYEQYF.

V usage is TRBV5-1 and J usage is TRBJ2-7, with D perhaps TRBD1 (5 bases). CDR1 and CDR2 (germline): SGHRS, YFSETQ. The CDR3 sequence is 13 residues long. Trimming removed 4 bases at V and 0 bases at J, with 8 bases between. The CDR3, as DNA: TGCGCCAGCAGCCCGGACAACTCCTACGAGCAGTACTTC. Protein product: CASSPDNSYEQYF.

This chain joins TRBV19 and TRBJ2-5; 7 bases agree with TRBD1. With 5 bases clipped from V and 4 bases from J, the junction kept 10 bases outside the gene matches. Germline V gives CDR1 LNHDA, CDR2 SQIVND (reference sequence). The CDR3 has 15 residues. The CDR3 region is CASSGRDSFRETQYF. CDR3 bases: TGTGCCAGTAGTGGTCGGGACAGCTTCAGAGAGACCCAGTACTTC.

The chain uses TRBV12-5 and TRBJ1-3; D gene ambiguous. The V end lost 7 bases, the J end lost 0 bases, and 7 bases lay between the germline ends. The CDR3 length is 13 residues. CDR1 and CDR2 (germline): LGHNT, FRNRAP. The CDR3 nucleotides are TGTGCTAGTGACCTAACCTCTGGAAACACCATATATTTT. This encodes CASDLTSGNTIYF.

The chain couples TRBV6-6 to TRBJ2-1; no clear D gene. Germline V gene sequence: CDR1 MNHNY, CDR2 SVGAGI (reference sequence). With 0 bases removed from V and 4 bases from J, the gap between germline ends came to 10 bases. This CDR3 spans 15 amino acids. This CDR3 reads CASSYSGTIYNEQFF. CDR3 sequence (DNA): TGTGCCAGCAGTTACTCAGGCACCATTTACAATGAGCAGTTCTTC.

The V and J genes are TRBV7-9 and TRBJ1-1, with a tentative D call TRBD1 (6 bases). Trimming pared 0 bases from V and 2 bases from J, leaving 13 bases between. Germline V CDR1 and CDR2: SEHNR, FQNEAQ (reference sequence). This CDR3 spans 16 amino acids. CDR3 nucleotides: TGTGCCAGCAGCTTAGCGTTGGGGGGGCAAAACACTGAAGCTTTCTTT. It encodes CASSLALGGQNTEAFF.

The chain combines TRBV9 with TRBJ2-3, with unresolved D. The CDR3 is 12 residues long. Per the germline V gene, CDR1 is SGDLS and CDR2 is YYNGEE. Trimming cost V 4 bases and J 4 bases, with 7 bases left between them. CDR3 bases: TGTGCCAGCAGCTTAAGTGCAGATACGCAGTATTTT. This gives the protein CASSLSADTQYF.

The V and J genes are TRBV29-1 and TRBJ1-1; D perhaps matches TRBD1 (6 bases). Deletions cut 4 bases from V and 1 base from J, with 22 bases between. The CDR3 runs to 17 residues. Germline CDR1 is SQVTM and CDR2 is ANQGSEA. CDR3 DNA sequence: TGCAGCGTTGCATACCACAGGACAGAAATTCCGAACACTGAAGCTTTCTTT. Translated, it gives CSVAYHRTEIPNTEAFF.

Remarks on this clone: Other DNA sequences from this sample encode an identical CDR3 as well. V and J are TRBV6-5 and TRBJ1-5; D is possibly TRBD1 (5 bases). V was cut by 0 bases and J by 2 bases, with 8 bases left in between. Germline lookup yields CDR1 MNHEY and CDR2 SVGAGI. This CDR3 comprises 15 residues. The CDR3 protein is CASSYSSGGNQPQHF. DNA of the CDR3: TGTGCCAGCAGTTACTCCTCGGGGGGCAATCAGCCCCAGCATTTT.

This clone appeared once. This chain uses TRBV5-1 with TRBJ2-7, with D perhaps TRBD2 (5 bases). Germline-derived CDR1 and CDR2 are SGHRS and YFSETQ. This CDR3 has 16 residues. Trimming stripped 3 bases from V and 6 bases from J, with 22 bases between. In DNA, the CDR3 is TGCGCCAGCAGCTCGCAAATGGACTCTCCGTTGGGCGAGCAGTACTTC. This sequence encodes CASSSQMDSPLGEQYF.